The 30 T cell receptor beta chains given below trace back to one sample, sequenced in a study of blood T cells in healthy people across ages. Combining a sample-barcoded 5' primer with a J-beta primer mix, a second PCR ran for about 7 to 12 cycles. TCRdb redid the calling of the 5' RACE reads with MiXCR, one entry per CDR3 protein. Of roughly 800,000 distinct CDR3 sequences listed, 55% to 70% are singletons. The specimen was blood. The origin of the receptors is a man aged 25-45 years in good health.

The rearrangement links TRBV6-5 to TRBJ2-6, with D unclear. The CDR3 consists of 19 residues. Trimming pared 2 bases from V and 0 bases from J, leaving 17 bases between. Germline lookup yields CDR1 MNHEY and CDR2 SVGAGI. The CDR3 DNA reads TGTGCCAGCAGTTACGTCCAGGCCCGGGTCGGCTCTGGGGCCAACGTCCTGACTTTC. It encodes CASSYVQARVGSGANVLTF.

There are a few counts of this clonotype. This sequence joins TRBV6-5 and TRBJ2-7; maybe TRBD2 (5 bases). The CDR3 runs 15 residues. V dropped 7 bases and J dropped 0 bases, with 16 bases sitting between them. Looked up from germline, CDR1 is MNHEY and CDR2 is SVGAGI. The DNA for the CDR3 is TGTGCCAGCACCCACGGAGGAGGTAACTCCTACGAGCAGTACTTC. It translates to CASTHGGGNSYEQYF.

This clonotype was counted a few times. This CDR3 is CASSDRGSAGLDGYTF. In DNA, the CDR3 is TGTGCCAGCAGTGACAGAGGTTCGGCAGGCCTTGATGGCTACACCTTC. The gene calls are TRBV6-1 and TRBJ1-2; unclear D gene. V was cut by 3 bases and J by 6 bases, with 20 bases left in between. This CDR3 is built from 16 residues. Germline V gene lookup returns CDR1 MNHNS and CDR2 SASEGT.

The CDR3 coding sequence is TGCAGTGCTAGCGTAGTCCCCGGCACAGATACGCAGTATTTT. Protein sequence: CSASVVPGTDTQYF. This sequence joins TRBV20-1 and TRBJ2-3; D gene ambiguous. The CDR3 spans 14 residues. The V gene lost 3 bases and the J gene lost 1 base, with 11 bases spanning the gap. CDR1 is DFQATT, CDR2 SNEGSKA, per germline (reference sequence).

V is TRBV11-2 and J is TRBJ2-7, with 9 bases lining up with TRBD1. Trimming at V came to 2 bases and at J to 0 bases, leaving 8 bases not matched to a gene. This CDR3 is 17 amino acids long. Looked up from germline, CDR1 is SGHAT and CDR2 is FQNNGV. The CDR3 here is CASSLLLATGGSYEQYF. Written as DNA, the CDR3 is TGTGCCAGCAGCTTACTACTCGCGACAGGGGGCTCCTACGAGCAGTACTTC.

V gene TRBV13 combines with J gene TRBJ2-5; D is perhaps TRBD1 (5 bases). This CDR3 region has 15 residues. Deletions cut 1 base from V and 11 bases from J, with 20 bases between. Per the germline V gene, CDR1 is PRHDT and CDR2 is FYEKMQ (reference sequence). The DNA of the CDR3 is TGTGCCAGCAGCTTAGCAGGGTTTAGTGGGAATGAGCAGTACTTC. It is translated as CASSLAGFSGNEQYF.

This clonotype was detected a few times. This chain connects TRBV29-1 to TRBJ2-1; TRBD2 matches 12 bases. Germline CDR1 reads SQVTM; CDR2 reads ANQGSEA. V lost 5 bases, J lost 5 bases, and 10 bases stayed unmatched. This CDR3 spans 16 amino acids. CDR3 in DNA: TGCAGCGTTAAACGGGGAGGGACTAGCGGGCACAATGAGCAGTTCTTC. As protein: CSVKRGGTSGHNEQFF.

The chain combines TRBV11-2 with TRBJ2-3; 9 bases map to TRBD2. From germline, CDR1 is SGHAT and CDR2 FQNNGV. This CDR3 spans 16 amino acids. Losses at the gene ends were 3 bases for V and 0 bases for J; bases not matched to a gene: 4. The CDR3 sequence is CASSLTSGFSTDTQYF. The CDR3, as DNA: TGTGCCAGCAGCTTGACTAGCGGATTCAGCACAGATACGCAGTATTTT.

The V gene is TRBV7-2, the J gene TRBJ2-7; no clear D gene. Trimming cost V 5 bases and J 6 bases, with 17 bases left between them. CDR1 and CDR2 from the germline V gene are SGHTA and FQGNSA. This CDR3 region has 14 residues. Here the CDR3 DNA reads TGTGCCAGCAGCCCCCATGAAGTTCGCTCCGAGCAGTACTTC. This gives the protein CASSPHEVRSEQYF.

This clonotype was counted only a few times. The rearrangement links TRBV7-2 to TRBJ2-3, with D unclear. Deletions cut 1 base from V and 4 bases from J, with 6 bases between. This CDR3 spans 13 amino acids. In germline, CDR1 is SGHTA, CDR2 FQGNSA. The CDR3 nucleotides read TGTGCCAGCAGCTTAGGTTTACCAGATACGCAGTATTTT. This encodes CASSLGLPDTQYF.

This clonotype showed up many times. V and J are TRBV7-9 and TRBJ2-7, with D possibly being TRBD1 (5 bases). This CDR3 contains 12 residues. Trimming stripped 5 bases from V and 5 bases from J, with 10 bases between. Germline V lookup: CDR1 SEHNR, CDR2 FQNEAQ (reference sequence). This CDR3 reads CASSPDRHEQYF. In DNA form, the CDR3 reads TGTGCCAGCAGCCCCGACAGACACGAGCAGTACTTC.

The chain is built from TRBV10-3 and TRBJ2-5; 7 bases match TRBD1. Unmatched junction bases numbered 13, after V lost 4 bases and J lost 11 bases. CDR1 ENHRY and CDR2 SYGVKD come from the germline V gene. This CDR3 is 14 amino acids long. The CDR3: CAISGGTGAGEQYF. The CDR3 nucleotides read TGTGCCATCAGTGGTGGAACAGGGGCTGGGGAGCAGTACTTC.

This clonotype has more than one count but fewer than ten. The chain employs TRBV6-5 and TRBJ2-1; D not certain. The CDR3 loop spans 15 amino acids. CDR1 MNHEY and CDR2 SVGAGI come from the germline V gene. V dropped 6 bases and J dropped 0 bases, with 12 bases sitting between them. The CDR3 nucleotides are TGTGCCAGCAGCCCTGCGATCAGCTCCTACAATGAGCAGTTCTTC. Amino acids: CASSPAISSYNEQFF.

Points on this clonotype: A single base separates this from a much larger clone, so it may be a read error. The J gene is TRBJ2-5, the V gene TRBV29-1; 13 bases line up with TRBD2. The V gene's germline CDR1 is SQVTM and CDR2 ANQGSEA. The CDR3 has 13 amino acids. The CDR3 here is CSVGTSGIAEQDF. CDR3 nucleotide sequence: TGCAGCGTCGGGACTAGCGGGATTGCCGAGCAGGACTTC.

In its sample, this clonotype was seen once. V gene TRBV4-2 combines with J gene TRBJ2-1; a weak D match, TRBD2 (6 bases). V lost 2 bases, J lost 8 bases, and 25 bases lay in between. CDR1 and CDR2 (germline): LGHNA, YNFKEQ. CDR3 length: 18 residues. The CDR3 bases are TGTGCCAGCAGCCAATCTAGGGTCACACGCGCGGGGATGGATGAGCAGTTCTTC. Its translation is CASSQSRVTRAGMDEQFF.

The CDR3 nucleotides are TGTGCCAGCAGTAAACCTGGACTAGCGGGATTCGAGCAGTTCTTC. As protein: CASSKPGLAGFEQFF. V gene TRBV7-2 combines with J gene TRBJ2-1; TRBD2 matches at 12 bases. Germline CDR1 SGHTA, CDR2 FQGNSA. With V trimmed by 6 bases and J by 10 bases, 10 bases remained unmatched. The CDR3 totals 15 residues.

The DNA for the CDR3 is TGTGCCAGTAGTATCGAACCACAAGGCACCGGGGAGCTGTTTTTT. This translates into CASSIEPQGTGELFF. J is TRBJ2-2 and V is TRBV19; D not certain. V lost 3 bases to trimming and J lost 4 bases, with 12 bases between them. Looked up from germline, CDR1 is LNHDA and CDR2 is SQIVND (reference sequence). This CDR3 is 15 amino acids long.

There are a few counts of this clonotype. The chain couples TRBV20-1 to TRBJ2-7, with D uncertain. V was clipped by 5 bases and J by 6 bases, with 8 bases between them. From germline, CDR1 is DFQATT and CDR2 SNEGSKA (reference sequence). The CDR3 totals 10 residues. CDR3 protein: CSAEKSEQYF. The CDR3 DNA sequence: TGCAGTGCTGAAAAAAGCGAGCAGTACTTC.

This chain joins TRBV4-3 and TRBJ2-1; 7 bases map to TRBD2. The germline CDR1 and CDR2 sequences are LGHNA and YSLEER. Germline trimming cut 1 base from V and 4 bases from J; bases unmatched to any gene: 7. This CDR3 has 16 residues. The CDR3 coding sequence is TGCGCCAGCAGCCAAGCCCGCAGCGGGGCGTACAATGAGCAGTTCTTC. Translation gives CASSQARSGAYNEQFF.

The chain recombines TRBV20-1 with TRBJ2-5, with D perhaps TRBD1 or TRBD2 (6 bases each). CDR3 length: 14 residues. From germline, CDR1 is DFQATT and CDR2 SNEGSKA (reference sequence). Deletions cut 4 bases from V and 4 bases from J, with 16 bases between. The CDR3 spells CSAIVPGAGETQYF. The CDR3 DNA follows: TGCAGTGCTATCGTTCCGGGGGCGGGAGAGACCCAGTACTTC.

Concerning this clonotype: A read error is possible here, since a much larger clone lies one base away. The chain combines TRBV6-6 with TRBJ2-5; D is tentatively TRBD1 or TRBD2 (5 bases each). TRBJ2-1 matches the DNA end more closely, so the J call is doubtful. Germline CDR1 is MNHNY and CDR2 is SVGAGI (reference sequence). The CDR3 is 12 residues long. In DNA, the CDR3 is TGTGCCAGCAGGAAAGAAGGGGAGACCCAGTTCTTC. Its translation is CASRKEGETQFF.

The genes are TRBV20-1 and TRBJ1-5; TRBD1 might be the D (6 bases). The CDR3 consists of 13 residues. Trimming removed 6 bases at V and 5 bases at J, with 14 bases between. The V gene's germline CDR1 is DFQATT and CDR2 SNEGSKA (reference sequence). Here the CDR3 DNA reads TGCAGTGCAATAACTGGGGGCCATCAGCCCCAGCATTTT. This sequence encodes CSAITGGHQPQHF.

This chain uses TRBV21-1 with TRBJ1-2; TRBD1 is taken as the D call from the table, unchecked against the DNA. TRBV21-1 is tagged as a pseudogene. This CDR3 spans 13 amino acids. The CDR3 loop is CASSKDRSHGYTF. For the CDR3, the DNA is TGTGCCAGCAGCAAAGATCGGTCCCATGGCTACACCTTC.

There are a few counts of this clonotype. V usage is TRBV28 and J usage is TRBJ2-7; TRBD1 matches 8 bases. Germline CDR1 reads MDHEN; CDR2 reads SYDVKM. The CDR3 length is 16 residues. Unmatched junction bases numbered 9, after V lost 5 bases and J lost 0 bases. The CDR3 coding sequence is TGTGCCAGCAGTCCTCGGACAGGGACGCCCTCCTACGAGCAGTACTTC. Its translation: CASSPRTGTPSYEQYF.

This chain connects TRBV15 to TRBJ2-3, with no clear D. The CDR3 has 13 residues. The V and J ends lost 8 bases and 0 bases respectively, with 9 bases between them. The germline CDR1 and CDR2 sequences are LNHNV and YYDKDF (reference sequence). The CDR3 sequence is CATRQRSTDTQYF. The CDR3 DNA follows: TGTGCCACCCGTCAGAGAAGCACAGATACGCAGTATTTT.

Here the CDR3 DNA reads TGCAGTGCAAGACCCCGGGACAGGGTGAGAACCTACGAGCAGTACTTC. Protein sequence: CSARPRDRVRTYEQYF. The chain uses TRBV20-1 and TRBJ2-7, with 9 bases fitting TRBD1. The CDR3 totals 16 residues. V trimming: 6 bases; J trimming: 2 bases; junction bases outside the gene matches: 14. From germline, CDR1 is DFQATT and CDR2 SNEGSKA (reference sequence).

The chain carries TRBV5-1 and TRBJ2-5; tentative D call: TRBD2 (6 bases). Trimming cost V 3 bases and J 2 bases, with 26 bases left between them. The CDR3 consists of 19 residues. Germline V gene sequence: CDR1 SGHRS, CDR2 YFSETQ. Here the CDR3 reads CASSSRRSTPSARQETQYF. DNA for the CDR3: TGCGCCAGCAGCTCACGTCGCTCCACCCCTAGCGCTCGACAAGAGACCCAGTACTTC.

The chain carries TRBV12-3 or TRBV12-4 and TRBJ1-2; 8 bases fit TRBD1. This CDR3 has 15 amino acids. With 10 bases clipped from V and 0 bases from J, the junction kept 10 bases outside the gene matches. The CDR3 reads CATKFRGPTNYGYTF. The CDR3 nucleotides read TGTGCCACCAAGTTCAGGGGGCCTACTAACTATGGCTACACCTTC.

The V gene is TRBV29-1, the J gene TRBJ2-4; no clear D gene. V lost 6 bases and J lost 7, with 10 bases in between. The CDR3 sequence is 11 residues long. Germline CDR1 is SQVTM and CDR2 is ANQGSEA. The CDR3 reads CSVAGTNIQYF. CDR3 nucleotide sequence: TGCAGCGTAGCCGGAACGAACATTCAGTACTTC.

The gene calls are TRBV7-2 and TRBJ1-1; unclear D gene. The germline gives CDR1 SGHTA, CDR2 FQGNSA. The CDR3 has 12 residues. V lost 10 bases and J lost 7, with 16 bases in between. The CDR3 sequence: CANRGEGYEAFF. The CDR3 DNA is TGTGCCAACAGAGGAGAAGGATATGAAGCTTTCTTT.